These 30 T cell receptor beta chains were all obtained from the same sample, sequenced in a study of technical replicates of blood from a handful of donors. The assay was immunoSEQ multiplex PCR, and TCRdb's table has in-frame clones only and misses some. The sample has about 88,000 clones, 95% seen once; the top ten hold under 0.35%. The sequenced material came from T cells isolated from PBMCs. The receptors originated from a human donor in good health.

The chain links TRBV7-9 to TRBJ1-3, with D perhaps TRBD1 (5 bases). Germline V lookup: CDR1 SEHNR, CDR2 FQNEAQ (reference sequence). The CDR3 is 15 residues long. V lost 5 bases and J 0 bases, leaving 11 bases between the germline ends. CDR3 nucleotide sequence: TGTGCCAGCAGCCCTGCAGGGTACTCTGGAAACACCATATATTTT. It translates to CASSPAGYSGNTIYF. Together with reference TRBV7-9 and TRBJ1-3, the CDR3 gives the full variable domain: DTGVSQNPRHKITKRGQNVTFRCDPISEHNRLYWYRQTLGQGPEFLTYFQNEAQLEKSRLLSDRFSAERPKGSFSTLEIQRTEQGDSAMYLCASSPAGYSGNTIYFGEGSWLTVV.

The chain joins TRBV6-5 to TRBJ2-7; D may be TRBD1 (6 bases). Trimming left V 5 bases short and J 5 bases short, with 19 bases between. In germline, CDR1 is MNHEY, CDR2 SVGAGI. The CDR3 is made up of 15 amino acids. Here the CDR3 reads CASSHQPPTGNEQYF. The CDR3 region has the DNA TGTGCCAGCAGTCACCAACCACCGACAGGAAACGAGCAGTACTTC.

The chain employs TRBV4-2 and TRBJ2-3; D unclear. The CDR3 is 17 amino acids. Germline CDR1 LGHNA, CDR2 YNFKEQ. V was pared by 0 bases and J by 0 bases, with 13 bases between. CDR3 residues: CASSQDPRSWSTDTQYF. The CDR3 DNA reads as TGTGCCAGCAGCCAAGATCCTCGGTCCTGGAGCACAGATACGCAGTATTTT.

This clone was seen just once. The chain couples TRBV10-1 to TRBJ2-1; 9 nucleotides agree with TRBD2. The CDR3 is 17 residues long. V lost 4 bases and J lost 8; bases outside the gene matches: 15. The V gene's germline CDR1 is WNHNN and CDR2 SYGVQD (reference sequence). The CDR3 spells CASSGVAGGPRTDEQFF. Written as DNA, the CDR3 is TGCGCCAGCAGTGGTGTTGCGGGAGGGCCGAGGACAGATGAGCAGTTCTTC.

The chain employs TRBV18 and TRBJ2-3, with D maybe TRBD2 (6 bases). Trimming pared 0 bases from V and 4 bases from J, leaving 11 bases between. The germline V gene encodes CDR1 KGHSH and CDR2 LQKENI. There are 15 residues in the CDR3. The CDR3 reads CASSPPDYNSDTQYF. The DNA of the CDR3 is TGTGCCAGCTCACCACCGGACTATAACTCAGATACGCAGTATTTT.

V is TRBV7-2 and J is TRBJ2-7, with 7 bases identical to TRBD2. CDR1 and CDR2 (germline): SGHTA, FQGNSA. J lost 2 bases, V lost 5 bases, and 12 bases had no gene match. The CDR3 sequence is 16 residues long. The CDR3 reads CASSPQAGVRAYEQYF. The CDR3 nucleotides read TGTGCCAGCAGCCCCCAGGCGGGAGTAAGGGCCTACGAGCAGTACTTC. The full variable domain, its missing parts supplied by reference TRBV7-2 and TRBJ2-7, is GAGVSQSPSNKVTEKGKDVELRCDPISGHTALYWYRQSLGQGLEFLIYFQGNSAPDKSGLPSDRFSAERTGGSVSTLTIQRTQQEDSAVYLCASSPQAGVRAYEQYFGPGTRLTVT.

The V and J genes are TRBV10-3 and TRBJ2-7; 9 bases fit TRBD1. The V gene end was trimmed by 0 bases and the J gene end by 2 bases; junction bases not matched to a gene: 5. The CDR3 extends over 16 amino acids. Germline V gene lookup returns CDR1 ENHRY and CDR2 SYGVKD. The CDR3 nucleotides are TGTGCCATCAGTGAGTCTCTTGGGACAGGGACCTACGAGCAGTACTTC. Translated, it gives CAISESLGTGTYEQYF.

This chain joins TRBV5-4 and TRBJ1-2, with 9 bases identical to TRBD1. This CDR3 is 15 amino acids long. CDR1 and CDR2 from the germline V gene are SGHNT and YYREEE (reference sequence). V shed 5 bases and J 5 bases; nucleotides not matched to a gene: 10. The CDR3 spells CASRVTGGKSYGYTF. CDR3 in DNA: TGTGCCAGCAGGGTGACAGGGGGGAAGTCTTATGGCTACACCTTC.

V usage is TRBV5-4 and J usage is TRBJ2-5, with D perhaps matching TRBD1 (7 bases). With 2 bases removed from V and 2 bases from J, the gap between germline ends came to 13 bases. The CDR3 has 15 amino acids. From germline, CDR1 is SGHNT and CDR2 YYREEE (reference sequence). For the CDR3, the DNA is TGTGCCAGCAGCTTTAGCCAGGGGGGACAAGAGACCCAGTACTTC. It codes for CASSFSQGGQETQYF.

The V and J genes are TRBV7-2 and TRBJ2-2, with 10 bases aligning to TRBD2. This CDR3 contains 20 residues. The V gene's germline CDR1 is SGHTA and CDR2 FQGNSA. Losses at the gene ends were 0 bases for V and 7 bases for J; bases not matched to a gene: 17. CDR3 amino acids: CASSLAPLSSGRVTGGELFF. The CDR3 nucleotides are TGTGCCAGCAGCTTAGCGCCTCTTTCTAGCGGGAGAGTAACGGGCGGGGAGCTGTTTTTT.

The V and J genes are TRBV4-1 and TRBJ2-1; TRBD2 agrees at 15 bases. The CDR3 runs to 18 residues. V lost 1 base to trimming and J lost 9 bases; unmatched junction nucleotides: 10. The V gene's germline CDR1 is MGHRA and CDR2 YSYEKL. This CDR3 reads CASSQVEGGTSGRTEQFF. Written as DNA, the CDR3 is TGCGCCAGCAGCCAAGTAGAGGGGGGGACTAGCGGGAGGACTGAGCAGTTCTTC.

The rearrangement links TRBV4-2 to TRBJ1-2; tentative D call: TRBD1 (5 bases). Per the germline V gene, CDR1 is LGHNA and CDR2 is YNFKEQ. V was clipped by 4 bases and J by 8 bases, with 26 bases between them. This CDR3 is built from 17 residues. Here the CDR3 DNA reads TGTGCCAGCAGCCGTAGCCAGATGGACACTCTCCTCGAGGGCTACACCTTC. Its translation is CASSRSQMDTLLEGYTF.

The chain employs TRBV9 and TRBJ1-1, with D tentatively TRBD1 (5 bases). CDR1 is SGDLS and CDR2 is YYNGEE in the germline V gene. This CDR3 has 14 amino acids. V was trimmed by 2 bases and J by 0 bases, leaving 8 bases between them. CDR3: CASSVDTMNTEAFF. CDR3 nucleotide sequence: TGTGCCAGCAGCGTGGACACAATGAACACTGAAGCTTTCTTT.

The chain joins TRBV10-1 to TRBJ2-7, with 8 bases identical to TRBD1. Unmatched junction bases numbered 6, after V lost 2 bases and J lost 6 bases. There are 14 residues in the CDR3. Germline CDR1 and CDR2: WNHNN and SYGVQD (reference sequence). In nucleotides, the CDR3 is TGCGCCAGCAGTGAGGGACAGGGCCGCGTCGAGCAGTACTTC. Protein: CASSEGQGRVEQYF.

V and J are TRBV11-2 and TRBJ2-5, with D possibly matching TRBD1 (6 bases). The CDR3 length is 14 residues. V lost 5 bases and J lost 4, with 14 bases in between. The germline gives CDR1 SGHAT, CDR2 FQNNGV. This chain's CDR3 is CASSPTGPPETQYF. CDR3 nucleotides: TGTGCCAGCAGCCCAACAGGGCCCCCAGAGACCCAGTACTTC. The full variable domain, completed using reference TRBV11-2 and TRBJ2-5, is EAGVAQSPRYKIIEKRQSVAFWCNPISGHATLYWYQQILGQGPKLLIQFQNNGVVDDSQLPKDRFSAERLKGVDSTLKIQPAKLEDSAVYLCASSPTGPPETQYFGPGTRLLVL.

The rearrangement joins TRBV9 to TRBJ2-1, with D hard to call. The length of the CDR3 is 11 residues. Looked up from germline, CDR1 is SGDLS and CDR2 is YYNGEE. V was cut by 2 bases and J by 7 bases, with 4 bases left in between. The CDR3 protein is CASSVANEQFF. For the CDR3, the DNA is TGTGCCAGCAGCGTGGCTAATGAGCAGTTCTTC.

This sequence joins TRBV19 and TRBJ2-7, with no clear D. Germline values: CDR1 LNHDA, CDR2 SQIVND (reference sequence). The CDR3 has 14 residues. With 1 base removed from V and 3 bases from J, the gap between germline ends came to 10 bases. The CDR3 bases are TGTGCCAGTAGTATAGGAGCGAACCTCTACGAGCAGTACTTC. Translated: CASSIGANLYEQYF.

The J gene is TRBJ1-4, the V gene TRBV28; D is unclear. Germline CDR1 MDHEN, CDR2 SYDVKM. V was clipped by 2 bases and J by 5 bases, with 9 bases between them. The CDR3 runs 14 residues. The CDR3 spells CASSLRGENEKLFF. The CDR3 region has the DNA TGTGCCAGCAGTTTACGCGGGGAGAATGAAAAACTGTTTTTT.

In this sample, this clone turned up once. The J gene is TRBJ2-7, the V gene TRBV11-3; 8 nucleotides agree with TRBD2. Per germline, CDR1 SGHNT and CDR2 YENEEA. The trim removed 2 bases at V and 6 bases at J, leaving 9 bases unmatched. The CDR3 loop spans 15 amino acids. The CDR3 DNA reads as TGTGCCAGCAGCTTAAGGGCGGGAGGTGGTGCCGAGCAGTACTTC. Residues: CASSLRAGGGAEQYF.

The chain employs TRBV4-1 and TRBJ2-5; 7 bases map to TRBD2. The germline CDR1 and CDR2 sequences are MGHRA and YSYEKL. V lost 1 base and J lost 5; bases outside the gene matches: 13. This CDR3 is 17 amino acids long. CDR3 residues: CASSQVGGRELGETQYF. CDR3 DNA: TGCGCCAGCAGCCAAGTTGGCGGGCGGGAGCTAGGTGAGACCCAGTACTTC.

This clone has only one observation. V and J are TRBV28 and TRBJ1-5; no clear D gene. V gave up 8 bases and J gave up 4 bases, with 12 bases separating them. Germline lookup yields CDR1 MDHEN and CDR2 SYDVKM. There are 13 residues in the CDR3. The CDR3 sequence: CASRPVSNQPQHF. For the CDR3, the DNA is TGTGCCAGCCGCCCGGTGTCTAATCAGCCCCAGCATTTT.

J is TRBJ1-2 and V is TRBV30, with 8 bases matching TRBD1. The CDR3 covers 12 residues. Trimming removed 3 bases from V and 7 bases from J; junction bases left unmatched: 4. The germline V gene encodes CDR1 GTSNPN and CDR2 SVGIG (reference sequence). CDR3 in DNA: TGTGCCTGGAGGGACAGGGCAGGTGGCTACACCTTC. Translated: CAWRDRAGGYTF. Together with reference TRBV30 and TRBJ1-2, the CDR3 gives the full variable domain: SQTIHQWPATLVQPVGSPLSLECTVEGTSNPNLYWYRQAAGRGLQLLFYSVGIGQISSEVPQNLSASRPQDRQFILSSKKLLLSDSGFYLCAWRDRAGGYTFGSGTRLTVV.

This clone appeared once. The V and J genes are TRBV7-9 and TRBJ2-7, with D perhaps TRBD1 (8 bases). The germline gives CDR1 SEHNR, CDR2 FQNEAQ (reference sequence). The germline V and J ends were trimmed by 5 bases and 0 bases, with 17 bases remaining between them. This CDR3 region has 16 residues. CDR3 DNA: TGTGCCAGCAGCACCCGGACAGGGAGGGCCTCCTACGAGCAGTACTTC. This encodes CASSTRTGRASYEQYF. Using reference TRBV7-9 and TRBJ2-7 for the parts outside the CDR3, the full variable domain is DTGVSQNPRHKITKRGQNVTFRCDPISEHNRLYWYRQTLGQGPEFLTYFQNEAQLEKSRLLSDRFSAERPKGSFSTLEIQRTEQGDSAMYLCASSTRTGRASYEQYFGPGTRLTVT.

The chain has TRBV18 and TRBJ1-1, with 7 nucleotides matching TRBD1. V was clipped by 4 bases and J by 1 base; unmatched bases: 12. In germline, CDR1 is KGHSH, CDR2 LQKENI. This CDR3 contains 17 residues. CDR3 in amino acids: CASSQDRLIYWNTEAFF. CDR3 nucleotides: TGTGCCAGCTCACAGGACAGGCTAATTTATTGGAACACTGAAGCTTTCTTT.

The chain recombines TRBV7-8 with TRBJ2-5, with 9 bases fitting TRBD2. With 1 base clipped from V and 4 bases from J, the junction kept 7 bases outside the gene matches. Germline V gives CDR1 SGHVS, CDR2 FQNEAQ. The CDR3 has 16 residues. CDR3 sequence: CASSLELAGSVETQYF. As DNA, the CDR3 is TGTGCCAGCAGCTTAGAGCTAGCGGGGTCTGTAGAGACCCAGTACTTC.

The chain has TRBV7-8 and TRBJ2-1, with TRBD2 identical over 12 bases. Germline trimming cut 5 bases from V and 8 bases from J; bases unmatched to any gene: 13. The germline CDR1 and CDR2 sequences are SGHVS and FQNEAQ. CDR3 length: 17 amino acids. CDR3 in amino acids: CASSRGLAGNQVYEQFF. The CDR3 bases are TGTGCCAGCAGCCGAGGACTAGCGGGAAACCAAGTCTATGAGCAGTTCTTC.

This rearrangement joins TRBV5-4 to TRBJ2-5, with D tentatively TRBD1 (7 bases). The V gene lost 1 base and the J gene lost 5 bases, with 12 bases spanning the gap. The CDR3 extends over 14 amino acids. Germline-derived CDR1 and CDR2 are SGHNT and YYREEE (reference sequence). CDR3 in DNA: TGTGCCAGCAGCTTGCTGTCAGGGGGGGAGACCCAGTACTTC. It is translated as CASSLLSGGETQYF.

This clone was observed a single time. The chain uses TRBV7-2 and TRBJ2-6; 7 nucleotides align to TRBD2. This CDR3 is built from 16 residues. From germline, CDR1 is SGHTA and CDR2 FQGNSA. Losses at the gene ends were 0 bases for V and 2 bases for J; bases not matched to a gene: 1. This CDR3 is CASSLAGGAGANVLTF. DNA of the CDR3: TGTGCCAGCAGCTTAGCGGGAGGGGCTGGGGCCAACGTCCTGACTTTC.

V usage is TRBV6-5 and J usage is TRBJ1-1, with D possibly TRBD1 on 5 matching bases. This CDR3 spans 13 amino acids. CDR1 is MNHEY and CDR2 is SVGAGI in the germline V gene. Deletions cut 3 bases from V and 4 bases from J, with 9 bases between. The CDR3 loop is CASSYLGATEAFF. In DNA, the CDR3 is TGTGCCAGCAGTTATTTAGGGGCCACTGAAGCTTTCTTT.

The chain uses TRBV5-1 and TRBJ1-3; a weak D match, TRBD1 (6 bases). Germline loops: CDR1 SGHRS, CDR2 YFSETQ. Trimming left V 4 bases short and J 2 bases short, with 16 bases between. CDR3 length equals 16 residues. CDR3 in amino acids: CASSLGSGGTGNTIYF. The CDR3 nucleotides read TGCGCCAGCAGCCTGGGGTCGGGGGGCACTGGAAACACCATATATTTT. Full variable domain (outside the CDR3, taken from reference TRBV5-1 and TRBJ1-3): KAGVTQTPRYLIKTRGQQVTLSCSPISGHRSVSWYQQTPGQGLQFLFEYFSETQRNKGNFPGRFSGRQFSNSRSEMNVSTLELGDSALYLCASSLGSGGTGNTIYFGEGSWLTVV.